The 9 T cell receptor beta chains listed next were all sequenced from one sample in a study of CXCR3-negative and CXCR3-positive naive CD8 T cells. All TRB cDNA libraries came from 5' RACE performed with UMI labels. Each CDR3 protein gets one entry in TCRdb, which reprocessed the 5' RACE reads and gives no DNA. The sample table sets out 100,000 to 150,000 distinct CDR3 sequences. Material: naive CXCR3- CD8+ T cells from blood. Noted subset: CD45RO-CCR7+CD27+CD95- naive CD8+ T cells lacking CXCR3 (TNR3-). These TCRs come from a human donor in good health. Some clones in this sample may be carry-over from other donors' samples.

The chain has TRBV28 and TRBJ1-6; the D call from TCRdb, TRBD1, cannot be confirmed without DNA. This CDR3 has 19 residues. Germline V gene lookup returns CDR1 MDHEN and CDR2 SYDVKM. The chain's CDR3 is CASSYKLGQGKRFNSPLHF.

The rearrangement uses TRBV29-1 and TRBJ2-5; without DNA, the TCRdb call of TRBD2 cannot be checked. Per germline, CDR1 SQVTM and CDR2 ANQGSEA. There are 18 residues in the CDR3. CDR3 sequence: CSVEDPGLELYYKETQYF.

The rearrangement joins TRBV9 to TRBJ2-1; TCRdb calls TRBD2, which cannot be checked without DNA. CDR1 is SGDLS and CDR2 is YYNGEE in the germline V gene. This CDR3 region has 14 residues. The CDR3 sequence: CASSTWTSGNEQFF.

This rearrangement joins TRBV20-1 to TRBJ2-7; TCRdb designates TRBD2, a call that cannot be tested without DNA. The CDR3 loop spans 16 amino acids. The germline V gene has CDR1 DFQATT and CDR2 SNEGSKA (reference sequence). Here the CDR3 reads CSARDHPRLAIYEQYF.

This CDR3 reads CASSQAAGGGETQYF. The chain has TRBV4-3 and TRBJ2-5; absent DNA, TCRdb's TRBD2 call cannot be checked. From germline, CDR1 is LGHNA and CDR2 YSLEER. This CDR3 comprises 15 residues.

The chain employs TRBV7-9 and TRBJ2-3; TCRdb picks TRBD1, but there is no DNA to check that call. The CDR3 is 16 amino acids. Germline CDR1 SEHNR, CDR2 FQNEAQ (reference sequence). The chain's CDR3 is CASSPQRDRFTDTQYF.

The chain uses TRBV13 and TRBJ2-5; absent DNA, TCRdb's TRBD1 call cannot be checked. The CDR3 length is 15 residues. CDR1 PRHDT and CDR2 FYEKMQ come from the germline V gene (reference sequence). The CDR3 sequence is CASSLGSQGGETQYF.

The chain combines TRBV6-5 with TRBJ2-2; TCRdb calls TRBD2, which cannot be checked without DNA. The CDR3 sequence is 16 residues long. Germline values: CDR1 MNHEY, CDR2 SVGAGI. The CDR3 spells CASSTRDYLNTGELFF.

The chain has TRBV7-9 and TRBJ2-7. CDR1 is SEHNR, CDR2 FQNEAQ, per germline (reference sequence). CDR3 length equals 12 residues. The CDR3 region is CASSFPKYEQYF.